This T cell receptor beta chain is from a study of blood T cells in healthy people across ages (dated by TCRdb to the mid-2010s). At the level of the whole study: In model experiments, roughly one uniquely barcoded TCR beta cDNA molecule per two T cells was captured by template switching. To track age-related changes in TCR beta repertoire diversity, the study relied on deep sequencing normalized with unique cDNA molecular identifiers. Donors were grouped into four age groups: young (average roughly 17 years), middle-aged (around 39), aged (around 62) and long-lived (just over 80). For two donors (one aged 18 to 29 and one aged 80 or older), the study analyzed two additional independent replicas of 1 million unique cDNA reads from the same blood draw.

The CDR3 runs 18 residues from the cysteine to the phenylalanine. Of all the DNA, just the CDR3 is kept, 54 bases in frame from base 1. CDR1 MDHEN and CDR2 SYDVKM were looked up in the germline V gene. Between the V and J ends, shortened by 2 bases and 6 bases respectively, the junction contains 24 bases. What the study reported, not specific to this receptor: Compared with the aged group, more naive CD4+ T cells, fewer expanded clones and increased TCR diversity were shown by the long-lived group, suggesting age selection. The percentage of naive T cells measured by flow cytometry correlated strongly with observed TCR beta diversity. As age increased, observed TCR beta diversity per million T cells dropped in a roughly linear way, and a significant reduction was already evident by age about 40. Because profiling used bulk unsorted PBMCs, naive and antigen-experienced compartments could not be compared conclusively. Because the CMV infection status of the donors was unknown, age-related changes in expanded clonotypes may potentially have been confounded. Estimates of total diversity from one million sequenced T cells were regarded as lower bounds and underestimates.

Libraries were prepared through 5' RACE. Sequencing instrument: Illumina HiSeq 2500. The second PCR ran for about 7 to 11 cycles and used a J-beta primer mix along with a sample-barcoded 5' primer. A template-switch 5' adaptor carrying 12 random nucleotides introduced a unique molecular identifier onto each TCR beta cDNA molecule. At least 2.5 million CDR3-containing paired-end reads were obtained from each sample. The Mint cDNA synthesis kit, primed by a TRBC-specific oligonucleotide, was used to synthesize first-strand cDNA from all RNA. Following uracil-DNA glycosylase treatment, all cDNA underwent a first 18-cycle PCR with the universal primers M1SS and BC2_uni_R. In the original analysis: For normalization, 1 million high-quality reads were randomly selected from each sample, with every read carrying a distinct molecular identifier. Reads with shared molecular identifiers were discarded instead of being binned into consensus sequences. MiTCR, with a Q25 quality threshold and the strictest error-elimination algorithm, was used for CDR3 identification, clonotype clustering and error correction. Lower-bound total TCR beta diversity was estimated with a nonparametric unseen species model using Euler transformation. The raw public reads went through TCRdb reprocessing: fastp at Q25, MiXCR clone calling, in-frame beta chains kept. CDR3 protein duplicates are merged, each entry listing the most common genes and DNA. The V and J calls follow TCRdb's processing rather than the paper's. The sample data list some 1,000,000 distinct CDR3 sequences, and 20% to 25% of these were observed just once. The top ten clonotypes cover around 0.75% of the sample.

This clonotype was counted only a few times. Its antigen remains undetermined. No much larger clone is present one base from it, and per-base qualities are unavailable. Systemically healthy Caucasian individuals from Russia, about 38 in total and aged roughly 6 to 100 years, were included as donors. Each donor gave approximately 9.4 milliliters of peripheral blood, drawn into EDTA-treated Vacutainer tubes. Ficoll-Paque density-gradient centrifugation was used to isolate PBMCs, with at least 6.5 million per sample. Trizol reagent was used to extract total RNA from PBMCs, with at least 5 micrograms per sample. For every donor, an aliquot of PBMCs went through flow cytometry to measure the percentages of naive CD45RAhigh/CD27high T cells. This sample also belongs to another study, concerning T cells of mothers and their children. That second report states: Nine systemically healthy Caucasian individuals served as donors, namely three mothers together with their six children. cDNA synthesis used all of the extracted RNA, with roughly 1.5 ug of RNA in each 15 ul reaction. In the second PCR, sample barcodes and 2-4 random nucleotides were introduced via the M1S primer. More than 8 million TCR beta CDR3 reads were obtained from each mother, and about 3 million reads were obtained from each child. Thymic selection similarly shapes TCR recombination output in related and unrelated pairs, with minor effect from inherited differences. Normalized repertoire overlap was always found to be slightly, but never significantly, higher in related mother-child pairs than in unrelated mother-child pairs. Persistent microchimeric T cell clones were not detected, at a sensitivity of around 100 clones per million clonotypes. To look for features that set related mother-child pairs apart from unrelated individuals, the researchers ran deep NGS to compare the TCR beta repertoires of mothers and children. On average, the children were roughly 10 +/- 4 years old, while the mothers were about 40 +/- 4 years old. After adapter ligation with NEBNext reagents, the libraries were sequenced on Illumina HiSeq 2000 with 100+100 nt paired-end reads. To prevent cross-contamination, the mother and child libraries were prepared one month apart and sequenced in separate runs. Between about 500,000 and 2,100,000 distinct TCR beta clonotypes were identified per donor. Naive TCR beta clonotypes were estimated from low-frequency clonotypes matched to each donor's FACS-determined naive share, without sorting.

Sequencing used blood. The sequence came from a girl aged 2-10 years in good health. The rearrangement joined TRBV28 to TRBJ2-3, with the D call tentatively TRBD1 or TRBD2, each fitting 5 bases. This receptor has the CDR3 CASSLTLDFEGAGDTQYF. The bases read TGTGCCAGCAGTTTAACCCTCGATTTTGAGGGCGCAGGGGATACGCAGTATTTT.